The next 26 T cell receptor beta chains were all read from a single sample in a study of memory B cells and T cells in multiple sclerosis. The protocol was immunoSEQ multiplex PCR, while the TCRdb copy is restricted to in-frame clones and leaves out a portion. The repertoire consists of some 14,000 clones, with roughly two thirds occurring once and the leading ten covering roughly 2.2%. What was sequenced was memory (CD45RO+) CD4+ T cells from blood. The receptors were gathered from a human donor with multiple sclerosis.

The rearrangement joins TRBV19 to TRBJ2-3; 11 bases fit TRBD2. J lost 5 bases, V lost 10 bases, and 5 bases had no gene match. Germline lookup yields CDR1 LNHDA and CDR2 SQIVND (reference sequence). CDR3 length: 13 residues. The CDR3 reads CATRTSGLDTQYF. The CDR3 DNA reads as TGTGCCACTCGGACTAGCGGGCTAGATACGCAGTATTTT.

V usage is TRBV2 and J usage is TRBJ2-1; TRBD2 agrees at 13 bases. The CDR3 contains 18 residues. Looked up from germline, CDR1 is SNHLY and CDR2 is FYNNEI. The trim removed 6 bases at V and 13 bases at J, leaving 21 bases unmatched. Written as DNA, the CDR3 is TGTGCCAGCAGCCTACGGACTAGCGGGAGCGGGTGGGGTTCGGACCAGTTCTTC. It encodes CASSLRTSGSGWGSDQFF.

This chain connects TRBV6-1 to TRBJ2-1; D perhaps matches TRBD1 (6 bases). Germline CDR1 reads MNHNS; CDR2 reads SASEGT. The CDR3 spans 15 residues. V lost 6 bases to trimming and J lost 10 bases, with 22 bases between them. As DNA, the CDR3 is TGTGCCAGCAGCTACAGGGAGTCCAAGGGATGGGAGCAGTTCTTC. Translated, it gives CASSYRESKGWEQFF.

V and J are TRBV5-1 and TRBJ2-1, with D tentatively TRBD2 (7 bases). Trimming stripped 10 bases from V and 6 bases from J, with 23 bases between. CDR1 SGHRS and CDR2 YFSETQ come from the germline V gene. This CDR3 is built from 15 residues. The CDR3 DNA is TGCGCCGGAGCACGAGGGGGGGCGGGGGCCAATGAGCAGTTCTTC. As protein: CAGARGGAGANEQFF.

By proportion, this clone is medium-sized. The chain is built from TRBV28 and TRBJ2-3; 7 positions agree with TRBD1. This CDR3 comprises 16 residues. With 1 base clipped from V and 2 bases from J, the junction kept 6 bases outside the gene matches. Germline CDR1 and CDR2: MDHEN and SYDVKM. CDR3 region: CASSLLPGQNTDTQYF. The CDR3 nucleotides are TGTGCCAGCAGTTTATTACCGGGACAGAACACAGATACGCAGTATTTT.

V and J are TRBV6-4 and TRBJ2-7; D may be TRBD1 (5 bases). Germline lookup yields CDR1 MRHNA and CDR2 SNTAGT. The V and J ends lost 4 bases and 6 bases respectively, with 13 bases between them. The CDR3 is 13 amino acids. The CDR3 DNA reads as TGTGCCAGCAGTGCTATTGCAGGGTCCGAGCAGTACTTC. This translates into CASSAIAGSEQYF.

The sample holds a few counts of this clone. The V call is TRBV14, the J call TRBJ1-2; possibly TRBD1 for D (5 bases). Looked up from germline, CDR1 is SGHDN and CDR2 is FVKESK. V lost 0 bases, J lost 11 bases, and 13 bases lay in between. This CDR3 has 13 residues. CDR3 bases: TGTGCCAGCAGCCAAGATTTGAAGGGGCAATACACCTTC. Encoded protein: CASSQDLKGQYTF.

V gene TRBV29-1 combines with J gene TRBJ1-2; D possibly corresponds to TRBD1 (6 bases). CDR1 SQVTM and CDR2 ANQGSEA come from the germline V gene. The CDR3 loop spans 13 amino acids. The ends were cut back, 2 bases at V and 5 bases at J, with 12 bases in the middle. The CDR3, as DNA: TGCAGCGTTGAATTGCAGGGGACATATGGCTACACCTTC. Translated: CSVELQGTYGYTF.

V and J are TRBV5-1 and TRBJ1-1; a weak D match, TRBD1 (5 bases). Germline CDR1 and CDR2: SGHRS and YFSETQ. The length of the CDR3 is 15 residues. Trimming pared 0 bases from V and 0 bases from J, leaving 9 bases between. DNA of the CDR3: TGCGCCAGCAGCTTGGTGACAGAACTGAACACTGAAGCTTTCTTT. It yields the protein CASSLVTELNTEAFF.

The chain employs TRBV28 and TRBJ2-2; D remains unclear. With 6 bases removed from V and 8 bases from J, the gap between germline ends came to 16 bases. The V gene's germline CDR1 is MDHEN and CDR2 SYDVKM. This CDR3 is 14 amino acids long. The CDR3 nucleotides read TGTGCCAGCAGCCTCGATAATGGCCCGGGGGAGCTGTTTTTT. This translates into CASSLDNGPGELFF.

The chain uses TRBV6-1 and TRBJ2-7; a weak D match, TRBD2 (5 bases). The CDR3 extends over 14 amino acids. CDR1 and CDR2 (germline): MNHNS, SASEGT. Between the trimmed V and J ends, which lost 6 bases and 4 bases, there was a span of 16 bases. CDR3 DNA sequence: TGTGCCAGCAGGGCCCGGGGTCTGCTTTACGAGCAGTACTTC. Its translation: CASRARGLLYEQYF.

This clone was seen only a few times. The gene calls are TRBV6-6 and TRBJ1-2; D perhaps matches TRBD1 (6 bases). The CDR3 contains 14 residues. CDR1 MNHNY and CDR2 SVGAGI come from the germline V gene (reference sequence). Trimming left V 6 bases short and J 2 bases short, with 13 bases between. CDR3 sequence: CASRLGQMNYGYTF. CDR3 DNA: TGTGCCAGCAGACTTGGACAGATGAACTATGGCTACACCTTC.

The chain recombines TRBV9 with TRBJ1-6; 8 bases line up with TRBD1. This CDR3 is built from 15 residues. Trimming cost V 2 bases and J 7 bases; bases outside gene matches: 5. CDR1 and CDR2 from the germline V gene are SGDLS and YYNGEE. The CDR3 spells CASSVGDRMNSPLHF. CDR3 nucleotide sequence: TGTGCCAGCAGCGTGGGGGACAGGATGAATTCACCCCTCCACTTT. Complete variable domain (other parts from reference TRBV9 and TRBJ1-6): DSGVTQTPKHLITATGQRVTLRCSPRSGDLSVYWYQQSLDQGLQFLIQYYNGEERAKGNILERFSAQQFPDLHSELNLSSLELGDSALYFCASSVGDRMNSPLHFGNGTRLTVT.

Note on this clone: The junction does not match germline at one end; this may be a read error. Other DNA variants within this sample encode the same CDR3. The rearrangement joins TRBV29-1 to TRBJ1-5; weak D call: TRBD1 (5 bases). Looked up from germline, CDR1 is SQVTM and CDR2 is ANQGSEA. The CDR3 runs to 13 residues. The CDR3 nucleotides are TGCAGCGTAGAAGCAGGGAGCAATCAGCCCCAGCATTTT. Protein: CSVEAGSNQPQHF.

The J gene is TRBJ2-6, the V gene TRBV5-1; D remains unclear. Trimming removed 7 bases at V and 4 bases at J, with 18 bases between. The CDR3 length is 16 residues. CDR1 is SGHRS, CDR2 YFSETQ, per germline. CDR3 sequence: CASSKVIVAGANVLTF. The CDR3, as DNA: TGCGCCAGCTCAAAGGTCATCGTAGCAGGGGCCAACGTCCTGACTTTC.

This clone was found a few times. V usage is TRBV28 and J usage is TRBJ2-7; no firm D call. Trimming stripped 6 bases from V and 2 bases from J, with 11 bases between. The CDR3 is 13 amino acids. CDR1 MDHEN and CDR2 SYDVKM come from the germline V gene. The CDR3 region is CASRPPATYEQYF. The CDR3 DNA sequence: TGTGCCAGCAGACCCCCAGCGACCTACGAGCAGTACTTC.

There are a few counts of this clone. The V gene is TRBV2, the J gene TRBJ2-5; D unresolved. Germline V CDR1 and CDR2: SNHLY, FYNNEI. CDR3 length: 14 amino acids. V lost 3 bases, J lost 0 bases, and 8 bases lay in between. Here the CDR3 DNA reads TGTGCCAGCAGTGATTGGTACAACCAAGAGACCCAGTACTTC. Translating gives CASSDWYNQETQYF.

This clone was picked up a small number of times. The CDR3 loop is CASSLAGGQETQYF. CDR3 bases: TGCGCCAGCAGCTTGGCAGGGGGCCAAGAGACCCAGTACTTC. The chain carries TRBV5-1 and TRBJ2-5; 7 bases map to TRBD1. Germline values: CDR1 SGHRS, CDR2 YFSETQ. V lost 0 bases to trimming and J lost 1 base; unmatched junction nucleotides: 0. The CDR3 has 14 residues.

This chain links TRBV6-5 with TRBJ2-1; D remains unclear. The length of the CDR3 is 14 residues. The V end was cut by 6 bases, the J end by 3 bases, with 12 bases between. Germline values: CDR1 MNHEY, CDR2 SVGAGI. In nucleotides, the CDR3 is TGTGCCAGCAGCCTCTATCAGGACTACAATGAGCAGTTCTTC. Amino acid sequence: CASSLYQDYNEQFF.

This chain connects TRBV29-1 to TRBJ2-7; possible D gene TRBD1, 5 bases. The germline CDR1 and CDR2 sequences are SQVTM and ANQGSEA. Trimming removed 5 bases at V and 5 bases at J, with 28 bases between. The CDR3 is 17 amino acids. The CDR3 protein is CSVQIPSVGVLLDEQYF. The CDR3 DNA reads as TGCAGCGTTCAGATACCGTCCGTAGGGGTACTCTTGGACGAGCAGTACTTC.

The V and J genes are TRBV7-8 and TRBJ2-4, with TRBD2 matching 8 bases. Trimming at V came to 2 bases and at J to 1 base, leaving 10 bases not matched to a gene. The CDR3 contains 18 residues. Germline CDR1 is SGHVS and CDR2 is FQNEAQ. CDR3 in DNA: TGTGCCAGCAGCTTACTTAACGGGGGGGTTGGGGCCAAAAACATTCAGTACTTC. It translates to CASSLLNGGVGAKNIQYF. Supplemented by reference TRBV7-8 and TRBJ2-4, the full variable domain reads GAGVSQSPRYKVAKRGQDVALRCDPISGHVSLFWYQQALGQGPEFLTYFQNEAQLDKSGLPSDRFFAERPEGSVSTLKIQRTQQEDSAVYLCASSLLNGGVGAKNIQYFGAGTRLSVL.

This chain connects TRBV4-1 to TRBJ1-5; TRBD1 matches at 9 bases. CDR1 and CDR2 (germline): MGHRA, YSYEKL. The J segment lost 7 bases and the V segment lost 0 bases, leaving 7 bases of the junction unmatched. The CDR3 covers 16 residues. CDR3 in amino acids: CASSQEDRGLGQPQHF. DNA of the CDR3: TGCGCCAGCAGCCAAGAAGACAGGGGGTTGGGACAGCCCCAGCATTTT.

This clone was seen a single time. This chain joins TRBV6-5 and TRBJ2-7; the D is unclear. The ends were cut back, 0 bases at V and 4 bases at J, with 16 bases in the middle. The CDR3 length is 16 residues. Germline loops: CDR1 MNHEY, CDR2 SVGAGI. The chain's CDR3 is CASSYSRLLTGYEQYF. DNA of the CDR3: TGTGCCAGCAGTTACTCGCGCCTACTAACCGGGTACGAGCAGTACTTC.

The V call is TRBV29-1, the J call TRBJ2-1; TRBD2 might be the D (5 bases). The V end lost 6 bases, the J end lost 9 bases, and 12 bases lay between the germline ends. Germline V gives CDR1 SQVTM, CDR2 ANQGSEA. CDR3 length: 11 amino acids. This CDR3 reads CSVKVGGEQFF. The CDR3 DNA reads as TGCAGCGTGAAGGTAGGAGGTGAGCAGTTCTTC.

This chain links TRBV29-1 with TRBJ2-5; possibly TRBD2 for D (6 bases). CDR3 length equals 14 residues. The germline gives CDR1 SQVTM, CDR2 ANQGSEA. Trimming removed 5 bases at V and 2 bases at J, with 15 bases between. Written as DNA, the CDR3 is TGCAGCGTTCCCTCGGGAGCGGTTCAAGAGACCCAGTACTTC. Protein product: CSVPSGAVQETQYF.

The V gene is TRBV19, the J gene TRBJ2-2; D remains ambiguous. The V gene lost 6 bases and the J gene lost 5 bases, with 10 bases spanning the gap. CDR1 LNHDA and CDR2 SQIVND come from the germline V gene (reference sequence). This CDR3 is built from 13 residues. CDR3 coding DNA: TGTGCCAGTAGGAGAGGATTTACCGGGGAGCTGTTTTTT. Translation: CASRRGFTGELFF.